The next 30 T cell receptor beta chains were all read from a single sample in a study of blood T cell repertoires in COVID-19. Using immunoSEQ multiplex PCR, the repertoire was profiled, and TCRdb retains in-frame clones only, with some absent. The repertoire has about 140,000 clones, 88% of them found once; the top ten carry roughly a tenth. Sequences were obtained from peripheral blood. All receptors derive from a man aged 55 to 70 with active or convalescent COVID-19.

The chain combines TRBV28 with TRBJ1-6; maybe TRBD1 (6 bases). Trimming removed 11 bases from V and 3 bases from J, with 17 bases in between. The CDR3 sequence is 15 residues long. Germline V gene sequence: CDR1 MDHEN, CDR2 SYDVKM. The CDR3 DNA follows: TGTGCCGTTCTTACGCGGGGGCTCTATAATTCACCCCTCCACTTT. The encoded protein is CAVLTRGLYNSPLHF.

V gene TRBV27 combines with J gene TRBJ2-7; 8 nucleotides align to TRBD2. Germline assignment: CDR1 MNHEY and CDR2 SMNVEV (reference sequence). This CDR3 has 15 amino acids. Trimming took 5 bases from V and 1 from J; bases not matched to a gene: 7. For the CDR3, the DNA is TGTGCCAGCAGTCCCCGGGGGGGTCGGTCCTACGAGCAGTACTTC. This translates into CASSPRGGRSYEQYF.

A few counts support this clone. J is TRBJ1-5 and V is TRBV7-9; D ambiguous. Germline CDR1 and CDR2: SEHNR and FQNEAQ (reference sequence). V was trimmed by 1 base and J by 2 bases, leaving 6 bases between them. The CDR3 is 14 residues long. The CDR3 is CASSLDTGNQPQHF. The CDR3 DNA reads as TGTGCCAGCAGCTTAGATACGGGCAATCAGCCCCAGCATTTT.

V gene TRBV7-9 combines with J gene TRBJ1-2, with 7 bases fitting TRBD1. The CDR3 consists of 14 residues. V shed 4 bases and J 7 bases; nucleotides not matched to a gene: 9. Per germline, CDR1 SEHNR and CDR2 FQNEAQ (reference sequence). CDR3 nucleotide sequence: TGTGCCAGCAGCTCCGCACGAGGGGGCAGTGGCTACACCTTC. Translated, it gives CASSSARGGSGYTF. The variable domain in full, completed from reference TRBV7-9 and TRBJ1-2, reads DTGVSQNPRHKITKRGQNVTFRCDPISEHNRLYWYRQTLGQGPEFLTYFQNEAQLEKSRLLSDRFSAERPKGSFSTLEIQRTEQGDSAMYLCASSSARGGSGYTFGSGTRLTVV.

The CDR3 DNA sequence: TGTGCCAGCAGCGATGGCCCCCCGACTAGCGGGAGGTCGGATACGCAGTATTTT. It is translated as CASSDGPPTSGRSDTQYF. This rearrangement joins TRBV7-9 to TRBJ2-3, with 13 bases fitting TRBD2. CDR1 and CDR2 (germline): SEHNR, FQNEAQ (reference sequence). This CDR3 comprises 18 residues. After removal of 5 bases from V and 6 bases from J, the junction contained 14 bases not matched to a gene.

The V gene is TRBV11-2, the J gene TRBJ2-7; 10 bases agree with TRBD2. Germline lookup yields CDR1 SGHAT and CDR2 FQNNGV. CDR3 length: 15 amino acids. Trimming at V came to 5 bases and at J to 3 bases, leaving 7 bases not matched to a gene. This chain's CDR3 is CASSPRTSGNYEQYF. CDR3 bases: TGTGCCAGCAGCCCTCGGACTAGCGGCAACTACGAGCAGTACTTC.

The V call is TRBV7-9, the J call TRBJ2-2, with TRBD1 matching 10 bases. The CDR3 loop spans 15 amino acids. J was trimmed by 7 bases and V by 3 bases; bases with no gene match: 5. Germline loops: CDR1 SEHNR, CDR2 FQNEAQ (reference sequence). The CDR3: CASSLDRGSGGELFF. In DNA form, the CDR3 reads TGTGCCAGCAGCTTGGACAGGGGGAGTGGCGGGGAGCTGTTTTTT.

The rearrangement uses TRBV20-1 and TRBJ2-3, with TRBD2 identical over 9 bases. Trimming cost V 3 bases and J 7 bases; bases outside gene matches: 5. The CDR3 length is 13 residues. The germline V gene has CDR1 DFQATT and CDR2 SNEGSKA (reference sequence). Written as DNA, the CDR3 is TGCAGTGCTAGTTTAGCGGGAGTAAATACGCAGTATTTT. Amino acids: CSASLAGVNTQYF.

Details on this clone: Other DNA sequences within the sample encode an identical CDR3. V gene TRBV5-1 combines with J gene TRBJ1-4; 7 bases fit TRBD1. The CDR3 is made up of 14 amino acids. Germline V gene lookup returns CDR1 SGHRS and CDR2 YFSETQ. V trimming: 4 bases; J trimming: 3 bases; junction bases outside the gene matches: 3. The CDR3 loop is CASSLGTANEKLFF. The CDR3 DNA is TGCGCCAGCAGCCTAGGGACAGCTAATGAAAAACTGTTTTTT.

The chain uses TRBV19 and TRBJ2-2; maybe TRBD1 (6 bases). Germline V CDR1 and CDR2: LNHDA, SQIVND (reference sequence). The CDR3 has 13 residues. V was trimmed by 7 bases and J by 3 bases, leaving 9 bases between them. CDR3 sequence reads: CASTTGYTGELFF. The CDR3 DNA follows: TGTGCCAGTACCACAGGGTACACCGGGGAGCTGTTTTTT.

This clone occurred a few times. The chain uses TRBV27 and TRBJ2-7, with D tentatively TRBD2 (6 bases). The CDR3 is 15 amino acids. CDR1 is MNHEY, CDR2 SMNVEV, per germline (reference sequence). Trimming took off 5 bases at V and 3 bases at J, with 17 bases between the two ends. DNA of the CDR3: TGTGCCAGCAGTAGCTTGGGGGGTTCAGGCTACGAGCAGTACTTC. Its translation is CASSSLGGSGYEQYF.

The rearrangement joins TRBV7-3 to TRBJ2-3, with 8 nucleotides matching TRBD1. The J segment lost 0 bases and the V segment lost 1 base, leaving 9 bases of the junction unmatched. Germline CDR1 SGHTA, CDR2 FQGTGA. The CDR3 length is 18 residues. CDR3 sequence: CASSLKALGQGSTDTQYF. The CDR3 DNA reads TGTGCCAGCAGCTTAAAGGCCCTCGGACAGGGAAGCACAGATACGCAGTATTTT.

The gene calls are TRBV6-4 and TRBJ2-2, with TRBD2 identical over 10 bases. Trimming cost V 8 bases and J 4 bases; bases outside gene matches: 16. CDR3 length equals 18 residues. Germline CDR1 and CDR2: MRHNA and SNTAGT. The CDR3 DNA follows: TGTGCCAGCTCCGACAGGCTAGCGGGAGTCCCCCCCACCGGGGAGCTGTTTTTT. It is translated as CASSDRLAGVPPTGELFF.

The chain joins TRBV5-5 to TRBJ1-1; no clear D gene. Trimming pared 7 bases from V and 1 base from J, leaving 11 bases between. The CDR3 is made up of 13 amino acids. Per the germline V gene, CDR1 is SGHKS and CDR2 is YYEKEE (reference sequence). This CDR3 is CASVAAPNTEAFF. CDR3 DNA sequence: TGTGCCAGCGTAGCAGCCCCGAACACTGAAGCTTTCTTT.

The V call is TRBV5-1, the J call TRBJ2-6; 11 nucleotides match TRBD1. V was clipped by 3 bases and J by 3 bases; unmatched bases: 8. Germline V CDR1 and CDR2: SGHRS, YFSETQ. This CDR3 contains 18 residues. The CDR3: CASSYDKDRGLGANVLTF. The CDR3 DNA sequence: TGCGCCAGCAGCTACGACAAGGACAGGGGGCTTGGGGCCAACGTCCTGACTTTC.

This rearrangement joins TRBV7-2 to TRBJ2-1; no firm D call. Trimming shortened V by 5 bases and J by 9 bases, and 8 bases separated the two germline ends. The germline V gene encodes CDR1 SGHTA and CDR2 FQGNSA. The CDR3 sequence is 11 residues long. The CDR3 reads CASSRVREQFF. As DNA, the CDR3 is TGTGCCAGCAGCCGAGTACGTGAGCAGTTCTTC.

This sequence joins TRBV5-1 and TRBJ2-7, with a tentative D call TRBD1 (5 bases). Trimming left V 5 bases short and J 2 bases short, with 11 bases between. Germline-derived CDR1 and CDR2 are SGHRS and YFSETQ. The CDR3 contains 13 residues. The CDR3 region is CASRQDSTYEQYF. CDR3 in DNA: TGCGCCAGCAGACAAGACAGCACCTACGAGCAGTACTTC.

The chain carries TRBV30 and TRBJ1-2; D might be TRBD1 (6 bases). The V and J ends lost 0 bases and 7 bases respectively, with 15 bases between them. The CDR3 totals 14 residues. The germline V gene has CDR1 GTSNPN and CDR2 SVGIG (reference sequence). This chain's CDR3 is CAWSVLQGRIGYTF. The CDR3 nucleotides are TGTGCCTGGAGTGTACTTCAGGGGCGCATTGGCTACACCTTC.

This rearrangement joins TRBV4-1 to TRBJ2-1; the D is unclear. The CDR3 totals 15 residues. V lost 5 bases and J lost 5, with 16 bases in between. Germline assignment: CDR1 MGHRA and CDR2 YSYEKL. CDR3 in amino acids: CASSETTVRDNEQFF. DNA of the CDR3: TGCGCCAGCAGCGAAACCACGGTTCGGGACAATGAGCAGTTCTTC.

The V call is TRBV6-2 or TRBV6-3, the J call TRBJ2-1; maybe TRBD2 (5 bases). CDR3 length: 14 residues. Trimming removed 5 bases at V and 5 bases at J, with 13 bases between. The V gene's germline CDR1 is MNHEY and CDR2 SVGEGT. This chain's CDR3 is CASSRRVQHNEQFF. The CDR3 DNA is TGTGCCAGCAGTAGGCGGGTGCAGCACAATGAGCAGTTCTTC.

The chain joins TRBV19 to TRBJ2-3; 9 bases align to TRBD1. V lost 6 bases and J lost 0; bases outside the gene matches: 4. The CDR3 spans 15 residues. CDR1 is LNHDA and CDR2 is SQIVND in the germline V gene (reference sequence). The CDR3 coding sequence is TGTGCCAGTAGGGACAGGGGCCAGAGCACAGATACGCAGTATTTT. It encodes CASRDRGQSTDTQYF. The whole variable domain, remainder taken from reference TRBV19 and TRBJ2-3, is DGGITQSPKYLFRKEGQNVTLSCEQNLNHDAMYWYRQDPGQGLRLIYYSQIVNDFQKGDIAEGYSVSREKKESFPLTVTSAQKNPTAFYLCASRDRGQSTDTQYFGPGTRLTVL.

A few counts support this clone. The V call is TRBV28, the J call TRBJ2-7; 9 positions agree with TRBD2. The CDR3 length is 14 residues. Germline values: CDR1 MDHEN, CDR2 SYDVKM. J gave up 7 bases and V 6 bases, and 10 bases lay outside the gene matches. CDR3 amino acids: CASRSSGKLREQYF. The CDR3 coding sequence is TGTGCCAGCAGATCTAGCGGGAAGCTAAGGGAGCAGTACTTC.

The rearrangement links TRBV19 to TRBJ2-1; 10 bases agree with TRBD2. CDR1 and CDR2 from the germline V gene are LNHDA and SQIVND (reference sequence). This CDR3 region has 18 residues. V was clipped by 2 bases and J by 4 bases; unmatched bases: 11. The CDR3 reads CASSIRPSGSSGYNEQFF. CDR3 nucleotide sequence: TGTGCCAGTAGTATAAGACCTAGCGGGAGCTCTGGGTACAATGAGCAGTTCTTC.

The V and J genes are TRBV12-3 or TRBV12-4 and TRBJ2-5; D perhaps matches TRBD1 (6 bases). The CDR3 spans 12 residues. CDR3 sequence reads: CAITLGGGTQYF. For the CDR3, the DNA is TGTGCTATAACCTTAGGGGGTGGGACCCAGTACTTC.

CDR3 protein: CSASLGGSYQRETQYF. Written as DNA, the CDR3 is TGCAGTGCTAGTTTAGGCGGGAGTTACCAAAGGGAGACCCAGTACTTC. The chain recombines TRBV20-1 with TRBJ2-5, with 7 bases that match TRBD2. The V and J ends lost 3 bases and 5 bases, in that order; junction bases with no gene match: 15. The CDR3 contains 16 residues. Germline loops: CDR1 DFQATT, CDR2 SNEGSKA (reference sequence).

The genes are TRBV27 and TRBJ1-5; no clear D. Germline lookup yields CDR1 MNHEY and CDR2 SMNVEV (reference sequence). V was clipped by 5 bases and J by 3 bases, with 8 bases between them. The CDR3 has 13 residues. The CDR3 spells CASSRTDNQPQHF. CDR3 in DNA: TGTGCCAGCAGTCGCACAGACAATCAGCCCCAGCATTTT.

The chain employs TRBV7-2 and TRBJ2-4; 15 positions agree with TRBD2. The CDR3 is made up of 18 amino acids. Per germline, CDR1 SGHTA and CDR2 FQGNSA. V gave up 5 bases and J gave up 5 bases; unmatched junction bases: 10. The CDR3 spells CASSRTGTSGRIENIQYF. The CDR3, as DNA: TGTGCCAGCAGCCGCACCGGGACTAGCGGGAGGATCGAAAACATTCAGTACTTC.

The chain combines TRBV7-6 with TRBJ2-1; the D gene is possibly TRBD1 (6 bases). The CDR3 has 11 amino acids. V dropped 4 bases and J dropped 10 bases, with 8 bases sitting between them. CDR1 SGHVS and CDR2 FNYEAQ come from the germline V gene. The CDR3 reads CASSSGTEQFF. CDR3 nucleotide sequence: TGTGCCAGCAGCTCCGGGACAGAGCAGTTCTTC. Based on the CDR3 plus reference TRBV7-6 and TRBJ2-1, the full variable domain is GAGVSQSPRYKVTKRGQDVALRCDPISGHVSLYWYRQALGQGPEFLTYFNYEAQQDKSGLPNDRFSAERPEGSISTLTIQRTEQRDSAMYRCASSSGTEQFFGPGTRLTVL.

The chain employs TRBV11-2 and TRBJ2-1; TRBD2 aligns across 10 bases. Germline assignment: CDR1 SGHAT and CDR2 FQNNGV. V lost 0 bases and J lost 3; bases outside the gene matches: 2. The CDR3 spans 16 residues. In DNA, the CDR3 is TGTGCCAGCAGCTTAGAAGCGGGAGGGTACTACAATGAGCAGTTCTTC. The encoded protein is CASSLEAGGYYNEQFF.

V and J are TRBV5-1 and TRBJ1-4; D is ambiguous. Trimming removed 2 bases at V and 1 base at J, with 6 bases between. CDR1 and CDR2 (germline): SGHRS, YFSETQ. The CDR3 sequence is 14 residues long. CDR3: CASSFSLTNEKLFF. The CDR3 DNA reads TGCGCCAGCAGCTTCAGTTTAACTAATGAAAAACTGTTTTTT.